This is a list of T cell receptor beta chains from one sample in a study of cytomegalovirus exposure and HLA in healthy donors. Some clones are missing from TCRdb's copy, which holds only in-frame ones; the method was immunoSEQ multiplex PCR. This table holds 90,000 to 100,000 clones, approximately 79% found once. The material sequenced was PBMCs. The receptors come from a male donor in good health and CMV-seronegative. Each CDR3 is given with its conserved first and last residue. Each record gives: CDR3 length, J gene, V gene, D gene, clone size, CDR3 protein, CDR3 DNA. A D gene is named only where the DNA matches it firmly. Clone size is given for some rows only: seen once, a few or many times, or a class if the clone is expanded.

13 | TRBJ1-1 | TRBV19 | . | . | CASSTTGSAEAFF | TGTGCCAGTAGTACCACAGGGTCGGCAGAAGCTTTCTTT
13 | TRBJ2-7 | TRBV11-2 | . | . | CATLGQGNHEQYF | TGTGCCACCTTGGGGCAGGGGAACCACGAGCAGTACTTC
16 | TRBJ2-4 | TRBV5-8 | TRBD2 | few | CASSEGLALAKNIQYF | TGTGCCAGCAGCGAGGGACTAGCGCTAGCCAAAAACATTCAGTACTTC
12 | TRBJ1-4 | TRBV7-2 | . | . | CASRGAGEKLFF | TGTGCCAGCCGCGGGGCTGGTGAAAAACTGTTTTTT
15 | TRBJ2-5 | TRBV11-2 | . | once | CASSLAGFPRETQYF | TGTGCCAGCAGCTTAGCAGGGTTCCCCCGGGAGACCCAGTACTTC
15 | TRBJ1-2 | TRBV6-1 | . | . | CASSKVSGANYGYTF | TGTGCCAGCAGCAAGGTCTCGGGGGCTAACTATGGCTACACCTTC
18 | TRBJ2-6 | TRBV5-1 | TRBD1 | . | CASSLETGQGSGANVLTF | TGCGCCAGCAGCTTGGAAACCGGACAGGGCTCTGGGGCCAACGTCCTGACTTTC
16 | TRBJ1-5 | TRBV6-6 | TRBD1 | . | CASSYSRGQGQQPQHF | TGTGCCAGCAGTTACTCGAGAGGACAGGGTCAGCAGCCCCAGCATTTT
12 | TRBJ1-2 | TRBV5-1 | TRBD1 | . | CASSPGQGGYTF | TGCGCCAGCAGCCCTGGACAGGGGGGCTACACCTTC
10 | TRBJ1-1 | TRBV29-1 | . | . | CSVEQGRAFF | TGCAGCGTGGAGCAGGGAAGGGCTTTCTTT
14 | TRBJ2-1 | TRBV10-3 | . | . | CAISEPTAYNEQFF | TGTGCCATCAGCGAACCTACAGCCTACAATGAGCAGTTCTTC
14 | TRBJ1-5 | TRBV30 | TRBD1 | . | CAWSLTGLNQPQHF | TGTGCCTGGAGTTTGACAGGGCTAAATCAGCCCCAGCATTTT
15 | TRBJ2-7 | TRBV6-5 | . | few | CASSWGDSGPGEQYF | TGTGCCAGCAGTTGGGGGGACTCTGGGCCGGGGGAGCAGTACTTC
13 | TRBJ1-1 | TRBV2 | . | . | CATTGSLGPEAFF | TGTGCCACAACCGGGAGCTTGGGCCCTGAAGCTTTCTTT
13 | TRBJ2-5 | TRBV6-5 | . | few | CASSSYRQETQYF | TGTGCCAGCAGTTCCTACAGACAAGAGACCCAGTACTTC
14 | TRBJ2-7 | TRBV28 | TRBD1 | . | CASSPGQTSRKQYF | TGTGCCAGCAGTCCGGGACAGACATCTCGCAAGCAGTACTTC
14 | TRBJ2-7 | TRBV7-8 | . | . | CASSGRQGGHEQYF | TGTGCCAGCAGCGGACGACAGGGAGGCCACGAGCAGTACTTC
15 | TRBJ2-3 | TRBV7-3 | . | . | CASSPSAGLTDTQYF | TGTGCCAGCAGCCCGTCGGCGGGACTTACAGATACGCAGTATTTT
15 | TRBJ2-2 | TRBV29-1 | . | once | CSVEPRALNTGELFF | TGCAGCGTTGAGCCCAGGGCCCTGAACACCGGGGAGCTGTTTTTT
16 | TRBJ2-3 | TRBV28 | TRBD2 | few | CAITPSGADSTDTQYF | TGTGCCATAACTCCTAGCGGGGCAGACTCCACAGATACGCAGTATTTT
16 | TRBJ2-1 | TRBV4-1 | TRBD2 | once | CASTKTGLAGANEQFF | TGCGCCAGCACCAAAACCGGGCTAGCGGGGGCCAATGAGCAGTTCTTC
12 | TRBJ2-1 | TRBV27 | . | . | CASSLSNNEQFF | TGTGCCAGCAGTTTGTCCAACAATGAGCAGTTCTTC
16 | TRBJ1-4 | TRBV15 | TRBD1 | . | CATGRTGALAGEKLFF | TGTGCCACCGGGCGGACAGGGGCCTTAGCGGGCGAAAAACTGTTTTTT
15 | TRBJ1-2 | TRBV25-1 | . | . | CASSEGTPTNYGYTF | TGTGCCAGCAGTGAAGGGACACCGACTAACTATGGCTACACCTTC
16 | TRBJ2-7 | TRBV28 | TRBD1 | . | CASSRDRGGNSHEQYF | TGTGCCAGCAGTCGGGACAGGGGAGGAAATTCCCACGAGCAGTACTTC
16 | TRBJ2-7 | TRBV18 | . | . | CASSLRSGTHSYEQYF | TGTGCCAGCTCACTCAGATCCGGGACACACTCCTACGAGCAGTACTTC
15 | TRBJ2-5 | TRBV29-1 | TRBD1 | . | CSVLMGQGHQETQYF | TGCAGCGTTTTGATGGGACAGGGGCACCAAGAGACCCAGTACTTC
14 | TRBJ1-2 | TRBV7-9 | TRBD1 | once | CASSPGQGLDGYTF | TGTGCCAGCAGCCCGGGACAGGGTTTGGATGGCTACACCTTC
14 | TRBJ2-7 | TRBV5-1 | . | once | CASSQGQMHYEQYF | TGCGCCAGCAGCCAAGGACAGATGCATTACGAGCAGTACTTC
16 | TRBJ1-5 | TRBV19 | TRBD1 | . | CASRDRTGASNQPQHF | TGTGCCAGTAGGGATAGGACAGGGGCAAGCAATCAGCCCCAGCATTTT
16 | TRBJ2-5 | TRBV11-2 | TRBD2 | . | CASSLERGRGRETQYF | TGTGCCAGCAGCTTAGAGCGCGGGAGGGGTAGGGAGACCCAGTACTTC
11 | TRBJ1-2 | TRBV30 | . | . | CASRPGVGYTF | TGTGCCTCCCGACCCGGGGTTGGCTACACCTTC
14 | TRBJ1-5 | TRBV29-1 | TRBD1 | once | CSVQGETSNQPQHF | TGCAGCGTTCAGGGGGAGACCTCCAATCAGCCCCAGCATTTT
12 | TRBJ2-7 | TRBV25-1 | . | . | CASSRTGYEQYF | TGTGCCAGCAGCCGGACGGGATACGAGCAGTACTTC
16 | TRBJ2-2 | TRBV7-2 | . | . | CASSYDSFPNTGELFF | TGTGCCAGCAGCTACGACAGTTTTCCGAACACCGGGGAGCTGTTTTTT
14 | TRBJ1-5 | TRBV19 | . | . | CASSRVGEGQPQHF | TGTGCCAGTAGTAGGGTAGGGGAAGGTCAGCCCCAGCATTTT
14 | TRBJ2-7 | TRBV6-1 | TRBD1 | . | CASRTRDSPYEQYF | TGTGCCAGCAGAACTCGGGACAGCCCCTACGAGCAGTACTTC
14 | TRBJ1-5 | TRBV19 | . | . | CASSIGRINQPQHF | TGTGCCAGTAGTATAGGGCGGATCAATCAGCCCCAGCATTTT
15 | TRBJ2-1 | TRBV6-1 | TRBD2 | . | CASTASGSSYNEQFF | TGTGCCAGCACTGCTAGCGGGAGCTCCTACAATGAGCAGTTCTTC
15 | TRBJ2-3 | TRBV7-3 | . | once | CASSLLGGSTDTQYF | TGTGCCAGCAGCTTATTGGGGGGAAGCACAGATACGCAGTATTTT
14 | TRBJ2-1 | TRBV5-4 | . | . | CASSGSIQVNEQFF | TGTGCCAGCAGCGGGAGTATTCAGGTCAATGAGCAGTTCTTC
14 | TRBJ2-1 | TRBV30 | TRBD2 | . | CAWSPLTSGREQFF | TGTGCCTGGAGCCCCCTTACTAGCGGGAGGGAGCAGTTCTTC
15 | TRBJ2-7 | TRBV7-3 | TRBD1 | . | CASSPRTGEMAEQYF | TGTGCCAGCAGCCCTCGGACAGGGGAAATGGCCGAGCAGTACTTC
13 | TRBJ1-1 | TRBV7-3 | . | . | CASSLEGQFEAFF | TGTGCCAGCAGCTTAGAAGGACAGTTTGAAGCTTTCTTT
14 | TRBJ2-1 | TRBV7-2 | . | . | CASSSQGSYNEQFF | TGTGCCAGCAGCTCACAGGGCTCCTACAATGAGCAGTTCTTC
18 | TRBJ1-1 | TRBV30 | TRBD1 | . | CAWSRIWTAGGTNTEAFF | TGTGCCTGGAGTAGAATCTGGACGGCAGGGGGGACGAACACTGAAGCTTTCTTT
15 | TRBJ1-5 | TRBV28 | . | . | CASSPTRGGNQPQHF | TGTGCCAGCAGTCCCACCCGGGGGGGCAATCAGCCCCAGCATTTT
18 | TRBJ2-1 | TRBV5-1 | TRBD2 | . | CASSLESTGLASSYEQFF | TGCGCCAGCAGCTTGGAATCCACGGGACTAGCATCCTCCTATGAGCAGTTCTTC
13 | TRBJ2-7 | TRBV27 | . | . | CASSQEAVGSRYF | TGTGCCAGCAGTCAGGAAGCGGTCGGAAGTAGGTACTTC
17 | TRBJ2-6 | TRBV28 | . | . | CASIIGRAHSGANVLTF | TGTGCCAGCATAATAGGCAGGGCCCACTCTGGGGCCAACGTCCTGACTTTC
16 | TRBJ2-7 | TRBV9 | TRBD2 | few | CASSVGVMSGNTKRYF | TGTGCCAGCAGCGTAGGAGTGATGAGCGGGAATACTAAACGGTACTTC
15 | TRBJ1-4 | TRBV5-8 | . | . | CASSLRGAASEKLFF | TGTGCCAGCAGCTTGCGGGGGGCGGCGAGTGAAAAACTGTTTTTT
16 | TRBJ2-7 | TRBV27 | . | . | CASSLFRGASPYEQYF | TGTGCCAGCAGTTTATTCCGGGGAGCGAGTCCCTACGAGCAGTACTTC
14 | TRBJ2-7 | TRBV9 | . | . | CASSVGERHYEQYF | TGTGCCAGCAGCGTAGGGGAGCGGCATTACGAGCAGTACTTC
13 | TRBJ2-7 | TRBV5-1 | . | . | CASSSGNSYEQYF | TGCGCCAGCAGCTCGGGAAACTCCTACGAGCAGTACTTC
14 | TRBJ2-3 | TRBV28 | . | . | CASSTRGKERPQYF | TGTGCCAGCAGTACCAGGGGTAAGGAGAGACCGCAGTATTTT
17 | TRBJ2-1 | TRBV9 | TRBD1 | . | CASSIGTGVGWYNEQFF | TGTGCCAGCAGCATTGGGACAGGGGTAGGCTGGTACAATGAGCAGTTCTTC
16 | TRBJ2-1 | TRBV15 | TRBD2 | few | CATSRDRGRDYNEQFF | TGTGCCACCAGCAGAGATCGCGGGAGGGATTACAATGAGCAGTTCTTC
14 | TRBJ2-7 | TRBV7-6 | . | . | CASSLGEGGYEQYF | TGTGCCAGCAGCTTAGGGGAGGGGGGGTACGAGCAGTACTTC
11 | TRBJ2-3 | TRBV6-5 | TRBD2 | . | CASLNGGAQYF | TGTGCCAGCCTTAATGGGGGGGCGCAGTATTTT